This TCR beta chain was captured in a study of type 1 and type 2 diabetes patients. In its sample, this clonotype was seen a few times. Antigen: not known. No donor had another autoimmune disease or recent infection within four weeks. The PCR template was genomic DNA. Multiplex PCR with 30 forward and 13 reverse primers amplified the TCR beta CDR3. TCRdb independently ran MiXCR on the multiplex PCR reads; one entry per CDR3 protein. The table records approximately 260,000 distinct CDR3 sequences, over 45% of them present only once. Overall study findings and caveats: Between type 2 diabetes and control samples, V and J usage averaged around 0.97 correlation.

The CDR3 covers 16 residues. J gave up 5 bases and V 6 bases, and 15 bases lay outside the gene matches. The TCR was taken from a man aged 18 to 30 with type 2 diabetes. This chain links TRBV12-3 or TRBV12-4 with TRBJ1-2; 7 positions agree with TRBD1. Sequenced material: peripheral blood mononuclear cells (PBMCs). The CDR3 sequence is CASRRTNRGPGYGYTF. The CDR3 DNA sequence: TGTGCCAGCAGACGAACGAACAGGGGCCCGGGGTATGGCTACACCTTC.